The clone carrying this T cell receptor (beta chain) was detected only a few times. Its target is unknown. Each CDR3 protein gets one entry after TCRdb re-called the RT-PCR reads with MiXCR. The sample has hundreds of thousands of distinct CDR3 sequences; 13% to 15% are singletons. V dropped 0 bases and J dropped 4; count of bases not matched to a gene: 5. The CDR3 runs 14 residues. Per germline, CDR1 DFQATT and CDR2 SNEGSKA (reference sequence). This sample was included in a study of response to subunit inactivated influenza vaccine. Findings and limits, study-wide: Authors suggested each seasonal influenza vaccination recruits few new T cells.

V usage is TRBV20-1 and J usage is TRBJ2-7; the match to TRBD2 covers 8 bases. The sequence was obtained from a man aged 50-59 years who received an inactivated influenza vaccine. The material sequenced was PBMCs from blood, taken 14 to 15 days before vaccination. In DNA form, the CDR3 reads TGCAGTGCTAGAGATCCCGGGAGGGGTTACGAGCAGTACTTC. Protein product: CSARDPGRGYEQYF.